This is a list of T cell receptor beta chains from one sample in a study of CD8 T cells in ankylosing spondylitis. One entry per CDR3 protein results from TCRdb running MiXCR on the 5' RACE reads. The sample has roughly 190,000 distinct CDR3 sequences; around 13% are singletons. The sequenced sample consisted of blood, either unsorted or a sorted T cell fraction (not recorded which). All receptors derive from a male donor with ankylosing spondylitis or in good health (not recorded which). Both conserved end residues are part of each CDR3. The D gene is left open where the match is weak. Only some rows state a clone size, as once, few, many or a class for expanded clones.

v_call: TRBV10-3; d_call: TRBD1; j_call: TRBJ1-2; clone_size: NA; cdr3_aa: CASSDSTGGDFLKGYTF; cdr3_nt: TGTGCCAGCAGTGACTCGACAGGGGGCGATTTTTTAAAAGGCTACACCTTC
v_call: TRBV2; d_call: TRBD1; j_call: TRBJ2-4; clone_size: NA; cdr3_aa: CASSETGPGGNIQYF; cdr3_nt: TGTGCCAGCAGTGAAACTGGGCCAGGGGGAAACATTCAGTACTTC
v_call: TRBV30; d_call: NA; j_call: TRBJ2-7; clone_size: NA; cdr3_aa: CAWLSSYEQYF; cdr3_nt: TGTGCCTGGTTAAGCTCCTACGAGCAGTACTTC
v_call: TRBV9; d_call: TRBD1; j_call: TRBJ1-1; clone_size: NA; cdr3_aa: CASSHPLQGAETEAFF; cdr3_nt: TGTGCCAGCAGCCACCCCCTACAGGGGGCGGAAACTGAAGCTTTCTTT
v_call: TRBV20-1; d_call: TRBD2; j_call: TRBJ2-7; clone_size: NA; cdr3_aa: CSAGGLAGNSEQYF; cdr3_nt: TGCAGTGCCGGGGGACTAGCGGGAAACAGCGAGCAGTACTTC
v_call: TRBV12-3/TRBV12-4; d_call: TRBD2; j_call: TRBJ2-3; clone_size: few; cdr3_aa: CASSSLSGRLGTDTQYF; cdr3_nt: TGTGCCAGCAGTTCCCTCAGCGGGAGGCTGGGCACAGATACGCAGTATTTT
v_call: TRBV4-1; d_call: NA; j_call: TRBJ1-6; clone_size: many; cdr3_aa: CASSLGGSYNSPLHF; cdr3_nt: TGCGCCAGCAGCCTGGGGGGCTCCTATAATTCACCCCTCCACTTT
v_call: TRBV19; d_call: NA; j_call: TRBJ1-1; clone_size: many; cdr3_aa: CASSIPRTVVNTEAFF; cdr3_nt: TGTGCCAGTAGTATACCCCGGACAGTCGTGAACACTGAAGCTTTCTTT
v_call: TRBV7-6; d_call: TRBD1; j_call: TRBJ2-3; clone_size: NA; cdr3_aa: CASSLRGTGATDTQYF; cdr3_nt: TGTGCCAGCAGCCTACGAGGGACAGGGGCCACAGATACGCAGTATTTT
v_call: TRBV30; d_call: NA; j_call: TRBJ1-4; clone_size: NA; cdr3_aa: CAWNEGVYEKLFF; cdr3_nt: TGTGCCTGGAACGAGGGGGTTTATGAAAAACTGTTTTTT
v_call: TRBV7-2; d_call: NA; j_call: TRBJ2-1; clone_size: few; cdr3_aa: CATSRDLIPYNEQFF; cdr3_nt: TGTGCCACCAGCCGGGACCTAATTCCCTACAATGAGCAGTTCTTC
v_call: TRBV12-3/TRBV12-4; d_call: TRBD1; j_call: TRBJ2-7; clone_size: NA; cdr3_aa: CASREDRLPYEQYF; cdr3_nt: TGTGCCAGCAGGGAGGACAGGCTGCCCTACGAGCAGTACTTC
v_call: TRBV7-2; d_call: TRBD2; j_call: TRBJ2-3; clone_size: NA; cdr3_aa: CASSLALAGGADTQYF; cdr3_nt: TGTGCCAGCAGCTTGGCACTAGCGGGGGGGGCAGATACGCAGTATTTT
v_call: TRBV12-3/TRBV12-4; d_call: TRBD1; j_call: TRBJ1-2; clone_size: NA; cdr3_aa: CASSYAGTGGGYTF; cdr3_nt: TGTGCCAGCAGCTATGCCGGGACAGGGGGCGGCTACACCTTC
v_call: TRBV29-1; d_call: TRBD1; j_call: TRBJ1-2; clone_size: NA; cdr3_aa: CSVEERQGGGYTF; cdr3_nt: TGCAGCGTTGAAGAGCGACAGGGAGGCGGCTACACCTTC
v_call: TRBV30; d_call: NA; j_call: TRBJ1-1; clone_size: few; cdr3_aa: CAWSVDSAVHTEAFF; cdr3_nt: TGTGCCTGGAGTGTTGACAGTGCTGTTCACACTGAAGCTTTCTTT
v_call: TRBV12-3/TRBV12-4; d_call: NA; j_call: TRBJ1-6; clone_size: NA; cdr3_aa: CASSVGGSPLHF; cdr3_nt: TGTGCCAGCAGTGTCGGGGGTTCACCCCTCCACTTT
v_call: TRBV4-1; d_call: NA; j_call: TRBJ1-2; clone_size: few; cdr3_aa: CASSQENSYGYTF; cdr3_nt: TGCGCCAGCAGCCAAGAGAACAGTTATGGCTACACCTTC
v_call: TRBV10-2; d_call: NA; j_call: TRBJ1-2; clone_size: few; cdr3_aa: CASSESRVEGTDGYTF; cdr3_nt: TGCGCCAGCAGTGAGTCCCGGGTCGAGGGGACGGATGGCTACACCTTC